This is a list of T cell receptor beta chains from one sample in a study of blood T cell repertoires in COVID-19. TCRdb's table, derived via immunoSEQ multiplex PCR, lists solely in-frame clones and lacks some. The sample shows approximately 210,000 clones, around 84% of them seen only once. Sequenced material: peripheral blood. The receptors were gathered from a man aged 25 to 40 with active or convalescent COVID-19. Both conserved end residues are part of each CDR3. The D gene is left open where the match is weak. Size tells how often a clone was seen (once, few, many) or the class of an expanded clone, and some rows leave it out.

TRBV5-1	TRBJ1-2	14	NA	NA	TGCGCCAGCAGCTTGGACCAGGTCGGCTATGGCTACACCTTC	CASSLDQVGYGYTF
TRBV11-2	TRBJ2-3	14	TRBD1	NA	TGTGCCAGCAGCTTGGACAGGGTAGCAGATACGCAGTATTTT	CASSLDRVADTQYF
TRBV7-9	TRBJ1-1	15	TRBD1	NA	TGTGCCAGCAGCAGGCAGGGGGGCATGAACACTGAAGCTTTCTTT	CASSRQGGMNTEAFF
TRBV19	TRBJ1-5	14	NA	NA	TGTGCCAGTAGTATACTTTCCTTCAATCAGCCCCAGCATTTT	CASSILSFNQPQHF
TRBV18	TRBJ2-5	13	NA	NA	TGTGCCAGCTCATTGGGACTCCAAGAGACCCAGTACTTC	CASSLGLQETQYF
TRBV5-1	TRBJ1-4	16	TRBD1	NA	TGCGCCAGCAGCCACAGGGGTCCGGCAACTAATGAAAAACTGTTTTTT	CASSHRGPATNEKLFF
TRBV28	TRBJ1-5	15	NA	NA	TGTGCCAGCAGGACCCCGGGGGGTGGCAATCAGCCCCAGCATTTT	CASRTPGGGNQPQHF
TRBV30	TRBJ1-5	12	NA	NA	TGTGCCTGGGACAGGAGCAAGGGGCCCCAGCATTTT	CAWDRSKGPQHF
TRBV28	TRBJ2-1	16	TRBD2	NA	TGTGCCAGCAGTCCCCCGGGAGGACACCGGAATGGGGAGCAGTTCTTC	CASSPPGGHRNGEQFF
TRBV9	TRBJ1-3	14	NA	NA	TGTGCCAGCACCCGGGAGGTTTCTGGAAACACCATATATTTT	CASTREVSGNTIYF
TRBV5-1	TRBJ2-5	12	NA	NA	TGCGCCAGCAGCCGCGACTCGGAGACCCAGTACTTC	CASSRDSETQYF
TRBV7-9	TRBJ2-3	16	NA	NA	TGTGCCAGCAGCTCGAGTCGGGCGGGGCCCACAGATACGCAGTATTTT	CASSSSRAGPTDTQYF
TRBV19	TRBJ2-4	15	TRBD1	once	TGTGCCAGTAGGCCGGGACAGCTTGTCCGAGACATTCAGTACTTC	CASRPGQLVRDIQYF
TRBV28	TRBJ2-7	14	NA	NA	TGTGCCAGCAGTCCTTTTTTAGGGGTTTACGAGCAGTACTTC	CASSPFLGVYEQYF
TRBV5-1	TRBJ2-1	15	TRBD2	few	TGCGCCAGCAGCCCCTTAGCGGGAGCTAGGGATGAGCAGTTCTTC	CASSPLAGARDEQFF
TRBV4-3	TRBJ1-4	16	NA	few	TGCGCCAGCAGCCAAGATTTCAGCAGGGTGCGCGAAAAACTGTTTTTT	CASSQDFSRVREKLFF
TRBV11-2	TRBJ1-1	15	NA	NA	TGTGCCAGCAGCAAGAGAGCGGGAGGTAACACTGAAGCTTTCTTT	CASSKRAGGNTEAFF
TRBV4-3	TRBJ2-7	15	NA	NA	TGCGCCAGCAGCCAAGACTCGACAGGTGCTTACGAGCAGTACTTC	CASSQDSTGAYEQYF
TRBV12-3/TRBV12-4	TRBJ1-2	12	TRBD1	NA	TGTGCCAGCAGTCCTCAGGGGGATGGCTACACCTTC	CASSPQGDGYTF
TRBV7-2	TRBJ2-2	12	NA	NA	TGTGCCAGCAGCTCCCTCTCTGGGGAGCTGTTTTTT	CASSSLSGELFF
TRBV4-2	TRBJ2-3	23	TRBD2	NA	TGTGCCAGCAGCCCCCGACCCTCCCCCGCGACTAGCGGAAGACCGAGGACCACAGATACGCAGTATTTT	CASSPRPSPATSGRPRTTDTQYF
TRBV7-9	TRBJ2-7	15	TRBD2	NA	TGTGCCAGCAGCCGGTCCGGACTAGCGGATTACGAGCAGTACTTC	CASSRSGLADYEQYF
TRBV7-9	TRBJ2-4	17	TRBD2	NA	TGTGCCAGCAGCTTAACCGGGACTAGCGGGGTTCAAAACATTCAGTACTTC	CASSLTGTSGVQNIQYF
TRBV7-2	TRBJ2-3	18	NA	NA	TGTGCCAGCAGCTTAGACCCGTTAACAGGGCCCCTCACAGATACGCAGTATTTT	CASSLDPLTGPLTDTQYF